This entry lists 26 T cell receptor beta chains sequenced from one sample in a study of T cell responses to AZD1222 COVID-19 vaccine. TCRdb's table, derived via immunoSEQ multiplex PCR, lists solely in-frame clones and lacks some. The table records some 120,000 clones, about 88% of them present only once. The specimen was peripheral blood, collected on day 0 of AZD1222 vaccination. These receptors were obtained from an adult in good health.

CDR3 loop: CASSLHPGSSGNTIYF. In DNA, the CDR3 is TGTGCCAGCAGCCTCCATCCGGGATCCTCTGGAAACACCATATATTTT. This chain connects TRBV27 to TRBJ1-3, with D uncertain. Germline CDR1 and CDR2: MNHEY and SMNVEV (reference sequence). With 6 bases removed from V and 0 bases from J, the gap between germline ends came to 15 bases. This CDR3 has 16 amino acids.

This clone was found once. The V and J genes are TRBV2 and TRBJ2-1; D is unresolved. Trimming stripped 5 bases from V and 5 bases from J, with 1 base between. This CDR3 region has 10 residues. CDR1 is SNHLY and CDR2 is FYNNEI in the germline V gene. The CDR3 nucleotides read TGTGCCAGCAGTAACAATGAGCAGTTCTTC. Translation gives CASSNNEQFF.

The genes are TRBV7-9 and TRBJ2-3; D tentatively fits TRBD1 or TRBD2 (5 bases each). Germline V gene sequence: CDR1 SEHNR, CDR2 FQNEAQ (reference sequence). The CDR3 length is 15 residues. Trimming shortened V by 1 base and J by 0 bases, and 8 bases separated the two germline ends. This CDR3 is CASSLDRTSTDTQYF. CDR3 in DNA: TGTGCCAGCAGCTTAGACAGGACTAGCACAGATACGCAGTATTTT. The variable domain in full, completed from reference TRBV7-9 and TRBJ2-3, reads DTGVSQNPRHKITKRGQNVTFRCDPISEHNRLYWYRQTLGQGPEFLTYFQNEAQLEKSRLLSDRFSAERPKGSFSTLEIQRTEQGDSAMYLCASSLDRTSTDTQYFGPGTRLTVL.

The chain's CDR3 is CASSLSETTTDTQYF. For the CDR3, the DNA is TGTGCCAGCAGCCTTTCGGAGACAACCACAGATACGCAGTATTTT. The rearrangement joins TRBV4-2 to TRBJ2-3; D is ambiguous. Germline V gene data show CDR1 as LGHNA and CDR2 as YNFKEQ. The V end lost 4 bases, the J end lost 2 bases, and 13 bases lay between the germline ends. The CDR3 length is 15 residues.

V is TRBV6-1 and J is TRBJ1-3; tentative D call: TRBD1 (5 bases). The CDR3 covers 16 residues. V was trimmed by 2 bases and J by 0 bases, leaving 11 bases between them. In germline, CDR1 is MNHNS, CDR2 SASEGT. This CDR3 reads CASSELAGSSGNTIYF. The CDR3 DNA reads as TGTGCCAGCAGTGAACTGGCAGGGAGCTCTGGAAACACCATATATTTT.

This clone was found a few times. The chain employs TRBV6-2 or TRBV6-3 and TRBJ1-5, with TRBD1 as a possible D gene (5 bases). This CDR3 spans 15 amino acids. Germline V gives CDR1 MNHEY, CDR2 SVGEGT. The V gene lost 5 bases and the J gene lost 8 bases, with 19 bases spanning the gap. The CDR3 nucleotides read TGTGCCAGCAGTGGCGGGACCGGCCGGGGGAAGCCCCAGCATTTT. As protein: CASSGGTGRGKPQHF.

This clone was counted a single time. The rearrangement uses TRBV15 and TRBJ1-5, with D unclear. The V and J ends lost 4 bases and 1 base respectively, with 8 bases between them. Germline V gene data show CDR1 as LNHNV and CDR2 as YYDKDF (reference sequence). This CDR3 contains 14 residues. The CDR3 DNA reads TGTGCCACCAGCAAATCAGTCAGCAATCAGCCCCAGCATTTT. This codes for CATSKSVSNQPQHF.

To note about this clone: This CDR3 is also generated by other DNA sequences in the sample. The chain combines TRBV28 with TRBJ1-2; D gene unclear. V lost 2 bases, J lost 2 bases, and 6 bases lay in between. The CDR3 runs to 13 residues. From germline, CDR1 is MDHEN and CDR2 SYDVKM. The chain's CDR3 is CASSLQANYGYTF. In DNA form, the CDR3 reads TGTGCCAGCAGTTTACAGGCCAACTATGGCTACACCTTC.

This clone came up once. V and J are TRBV6-5 and TRBJ1-6; D is unclear. With 6 bases removed from V and 0 bases from J, the gap between germline ends came to 6 bases. This CDR3 has 14 amino acids. CDR1 and CDR2 (germline): MNHEY, SVGAGI. The CDR3 DNA reads TGTGCCAGCAGGGGAGACTCCTATAATTCACCCCTCCACTTT. Amino acid sequence: CASRGDSYNSPLHF.

The chain has TRBV6-4 and TRBJ2-2; 7 bases are a match to TRBD2. V gave up 4 bases and J gave up 5 bases; unmatched junction bases: 4. The germline gives CDR1 MRHNA, CDR2 SNTAGT. The CDR3 spans 14 residues. The CDR3 bases are TGTGCCAGCAGTGCTACTAGCGAGACCGGGGAGCTGTTTTTT. It specifies CASSATSETGELFF.

The chain is built from TRBV3-1 (or the pseudogene TRBV3-2) and TRBJ2-7; a possible D gene is TRBD2 (5 bases). CDR1 LGHDT and CDR2 YNNKEL come from the germline V gene (reference sequence). Trimming removed 2 bases at V and 5 bases at J, with 16 bases between. CDR3 length: 15 amino acids. CDR3 bases: TGTGCCAGCAGCCAATCCCCAAGAGGGATCGACGAGCAGTACTTC. It yields the protein CASSQSPRGIDEQYF.

The chain links TRBV24-1 to TRBJ2-7; D might be TRBD1 (6 bases). Germline values: CDR1 KGHDR, CDR2 SFDVKD. V was cut by 4 bases and J by 2 bases, with 20 bases left in between. There are 17 residues in the CDR3. The CDR3 region is CATSDPALTGRPYEQYF. CDR3 sequence (DNA): TGTGCCACCAGTGACCCCGCCTTGACAGGCCGCCCCTACGAGCAGTACTTC.

This rearrangement joins TRBV19 to TRBJ1-6; tentative D call: TRBD1 (5 bases). V was clipped by 9 bases and J by 5 bases, with 11 bases between them. CDR1 is LNHDA, CDR2 SQIVND, per germline (reference sequence). This CDR3 spans 13 amino acids. In DNA, the CDR3 is TGTGCCAGCCGCTTCAGGGATAATTCACCCCTCCACTTT. This encodes CASRFRDNSPLHF.

The chain uses TRBV7-9 and TRBJ2-1; 7 bases agree with TRBD1. After removal of 1 base from V and 11 bases from J, the junction contained 2 bases not matched to a gene. Germline assignment: CDR1 SEHNR and CDR2 FQNEAQ (reference sequence). The CDR3 is 12 amino acids. CDR3 in amino acids: CASSLEDRKQFF. CDR3 in DNA: TGTGCCAGCAGCTTAGAGGACAGGAAGCAGTTCTTC.

This chain connects TRBV19 to TRBJ2-3; 9 bases are shared with TRBD2. The trim removed 1 base at V and 3 bases at J, leaving 5 bases unmatched. The length of the CDR3 is 16 residues. CDR1 LNHDA and CDR2 SQIVND come from the germline V gene (reference sequence). The CDR3 DNA is TGTGCCAGTAGTATAGCTTCGACTAGCGGTACAGATACGCAGTATTTT. Amino acids: CASSIASTSGTDTQYF. The variable domain in full, completed from reference TRBV19 and TRBJ2-3, reads DGGITQSPKYLFRKEGQNVTLSCEQNLNHDAMYWYRQDPGQGLRLIYYSQIVNDFQKGDIAEGYSVSREKKESFPLTVTSAQKNPTAFYLCASSIASTSGTDTQYFGPGTRLTVL.

A note on this clone: Sequence at one end of the junction differs from germline and may be a read error. This chain uses TRBV3-1 (or the pseudogene TRBV3-2) with TRBJ2-5; D remains ambiguous. CDR3 length: 10 residues. Germline CDR1 LGHDT, CDR2 YNNKEL (reference sequence). The CDR3 DNA is TGTGCCAGCAGGCAAGAGACCCAGTACTTC. Translating gives CASRQETQYF.

The genes are TRBV6-5 and TRBJ2-7, with D perhaps matching TRBD2 (5 bases). Trimming took off 5 bases at V and 0 bases at J, with 11 bases between the two ends. This CDR3 comprises 14 residues. CDR1 is MNHEY and CDR2 is SVGAGI in the germline V gene. This CDR3 is CASSTTISSYEQYF. DNA for the CDR3: TGTGCCAGCAGTACGACTATTAGCTCCTACGAGCAGTACTTC.

The chain employs TRBV6-5 and TRBJ2-5; TRBD1 aligns across 10 bases. Trimming took 4 bases from V and 7 from J; bases not matched to a gene: 9. This CDR3 region has 15 residues. Germline V gene sequence: CDR1 MNHEY, CDR2 SVGAGI. For the CDR3, the DNA is TGTGCCAGCAGTTTCAAGGACAGGGGGGATGGGACCCAGTACTTC. This encodes CASSFKDRGDGTQYF.

The chain's CDR3 is CATSFGRMDTQYF. The CDR3 DNA is TGTGCCACCAGCTTCGGACGGATGGATACGCAGTATTTT. The chain employs TRBV15 and TRBJ2-3, with unresolved D. Trimming took off 5 bases at V and 6 bases at J, with 12 bases between the two ends. The CDR3 covers 13 residues. From germline, CDR1 is LNHNV and CDR2 YYDKDF (reference sequence).

This chain uses TRBV24-1 with TRBJ2-5; 7 bases match TRBD2. CDR1 and CDR2 from the germline V gene are KGHDR and SFDVKD. With V trimmed by 4 bases and J by 5 bases, 9 bases remained unmatched. This CDR3 region has 15 residues. The CDR3 DNA follows: TGTGCCACCAGTGACCCTCGGACTAGAGCCGAGACCCAGTACTTC. This gives the protein CATSDPRTRAETQYF.

The gene calls are TRBV20-1 and TRBJ1-1; D gene unclear. The CDR3 runs 10 residues. V dropped 3 bases and J dropped 8 bases, with 7 bases sitting between them. Germline V gene lookup returns CDR1 DFQATT and CDR2 SNEGSKA (reference sequence). CDR3 DNA sequence: TGCAGTGCTAGGGGCGAAGAAGCTTTCTTT. Protein sequence: CSARGEEAFF.

This clone was seen once. The chain combines TRBV6-5 with TRBJ2-2; D may be TRBD2 (7 bases). The ends were cut back, 2 bases at V and 8 bases at J, with 15 bases in the middle. The CDR3 is made up of 15 amino acids. In germline, CDR1 is MNHEY, CDR2 SVGAGI. CDR3 amino acids: CASSYVGGGRGELFF. Here the CDR3 DNA reads TGTGCCAGCAGTTACGTCGGCGGGGGCAGGGGGGAGCTGTTTTTT.

CDR3 nucleotides: TGTGCCAGCAGCTTAGGGGACAGGGGGGTCACCGGGGAGCTGTTTTTT. Translating gives CASSLGDRGVTGELFF. This chain links TRBV7-8 with TRBJ2-2; the match to TRBD1 covers 11 bases. CDR1 and CDR2 from the germline V gene are SGHVS and FQNEAQ. V shed 1 base and J 4 bases; nucleotides not matched to a gene: 2. The CDR3 loop spans 16 amino acids.

The V call is TRBV11-2, the J call TRBJ1-2; D is undetermined. The CDR3 has 13 amino acids. Germline V lookup: CDR1 SGHAT, CDR2 FQNNGV. Deletions cut 5 bases from V and 2 bases from J, with 9 bases between. The CDR3 loop reads CASSTDGNYGYTF. The CDR3 region has the DNA TGTGCCAGCAGCACAGACGGGAACTATGGCTACACCTTC.

The chain has TRBV11-3 and TRBJ1-3; D perhaps matches TRBD1 (5 bases). The CDR3 is 13 residues long. Per the germline V gene, CDR1 is SGHNT and CDR2 is YENEEA. Trimming pared 2 bases from V and 8 bases from J, leaving 10 bases between. The CDR3 nucleotides read TGTGCCAGCAGCTTATATTGGGGACACACCATATATTTT. Amino acids: CASSLYWGHTIYF.

J is TRBJ1-4 and V is TRBV7-3; D gene ambiguous. The V gene lost 2 bases and the J gene lost 0 bases, with 7 bases spanning the gap. This CDR3 has 15 residues. CDR1 SGHTA and CDR2 FQGTGA come from the germline V gene. CDR3 loop: CASSLLGSTNEKLFF. For the CDR3, the DNA is TGTGCCAGCAGCTTATTGGGCTCAACTAATGAAAAACTGTTTTTT.